Shown below are 28 T cell receptor beta chains from a single sample sequenced in a study of persistence of HIV-infected CD4 T cells. Nonspecific anti-CD3/anti-CD28 bead stimulation represents the broad CD4+ T cell repertoire. Sorting selected CD4+ T cells upregulating both CD40 ligand and CD69. These TCRs' antigens remain unknown. The libraries were made with immunoSEQ version 4 in survey mode. TCRdb keeps only in-frame clones here, not all; method: immunoSEQ multiplex PCR. This sample has about 47,000 clones; 91% occur once, and the top ten carry approximately 2%. The sample was CD4+ T cells sorted from PBMCs after approximately 19-hour stimulation, taken from a patient who received antiretroviral therapy. The receptors derive from an adult man with HIV who was CMV-seropositive.

This rearrangement joins TRBV19 to TRBJ1-1; 9 bases line up with TRBD1. Germline V gene lookup returns CDR1 LNHDA and CDR2 SQIVND (reference sequence). The V segment lost 8 bases and the J segment 4 bases; nucleotides outside the gene matches: 23. CDR3 size: 19 residues. CDR3 in amino acids: CASYRRPGQGVIGVTEAFF. The CDR3 nucleotides read TGTGCCAGTTACCGCCGCCCGGGACAGGGTGTCATTGGAGTCACTGAAGCTTTCTTT.

This clone was recorded only once. CDR3 loop: CASSSDRGGNEKLFF. CDR3 DNA sequence: TGTGCCAGCAGTTCAGACAGGGGGGGCAATGAAAAACTGTTTTTT. The gene calls are TRBV28 and TRBJ1-4, with TRBD1 identical over 9 bases. The CDR3 contains 15 residues. Looked up from germline, CDR1 is MDHEN and CDR2 is SYDVKM. The V segment lost 4 bases and the J segment 5 bases; nucleotides outside the gene matches: 5. The variable domain in full, completed from reference TRBV28 and TRBJ1-4, reads DVKVTQSSRYLVKRTGEKVFLECVQDMDHENMFWYRQDPGLGLRLIYFSYDVKMKEKGDIPEGYSVSREKKERFSLILESASTNQTSMYLCASSSDRGGNEKLFFGSGTQLSVL.

V gene TRBV7-9 combines with J gene TRBJ2-1; D may be TRBD1 (5 bases). Per germline, CDR1 SEHNR and CDR2 FQNEAQ (reference sequence). The length of the CDR3 is 16 residues. V lost 5 bases, J lost 6 bases, and 20 bases lay in between. The CDR3 loop is CASSPPTGIPSNEQFF. In DNA, the CDR3 is TGTGCCAGCAGCCCTCCCACAGGAATCCCGTCCAATGAGCAGTTCTTC.

The chain uses TRBV7-2 and TRBJ2-3; 10 bases are shared with TRBD2. V gave up 4 bases and J gave up 1 base; unmatched junction bases: 5. Germline CDR1 SGHTA, CDR2 FQGNSA. The CDR3 has 16 amino acids. CDR3 coding DNA: TGTGCCAGCAGCTCCTCCCTAGCGGGGGGCACAGATACGCAGTATTTT. Its translation is CASSSSLAGGTDTQYF.

The CDR3 region has the DNA TGCGCCAGCAGTGATTTGGACAGGGACTACGAGCAGTACTTC. It is translated as CASSDLDRDYEQYF. The chain links TRBV10-1 to TRBJ2-7; TRBD1 matches at 8 bases. The germline V gene encodes CDR1 WNHNN and CDR2 SYGVQD (reference sequence). The CDR3 contains 14 residues. After removal of 3 bases from V and 3 bases from J, the junction contained 4 bases not matched to a gene.

The gene calls are TRBV19 and TRBJ1-5; D perhaps matches TRBD1 (5 bases). This CDR3 region has 13 residues. Germline V lookup: CDR1 LNHDA, CDR2 SQIVND (reference sequence). V lost 6 bases and J lost 7, with 13 bases in between. In DNA form, the CDR3 reads TGTGCCAGTAGAGGGGATGTTGAACAGCCCCAGCATTTT. Protein product: CASRGDVEQPQHF.

The chain joins TRBV27 to TRBJ2-1; 11 nucleotides line up with TRBD2. There are 14 residues in the CDR3. The V gene's germline CDR1 is MNHEY and CDR2 SMNVEV (reference sequence). Losses at the gene ends were 3 bases for V and 9 bases for J; bases not matched to a gene: 4. CDR3: CASSFSGGAGEQFF. The CDR3 nucleotides are TGTGCCAGCAGTTTTAGCGGGGGGGCCGGTGAGCAGTTCTTC.

This clone was seen just once. This chain connects TRBV29-1 to TRBJ2-1, with 9 bases that match TRBD1. CDR1 is SQVTM, CDR2 ANQGSEA, per germline. The V gene end was trimmed by 4 bases and the J gene end by 10 bases; junction bases not matched to a gene: 8. The CDR3 is 13 residues long. The CDR3 loop reads CSVAAGQGFEQFF. Here the CDR3 DNA reads TGCAGCGTTGCCGCGGGACAGGGATTCGAGCAGTTCTTC.

This clone was detected only once. The chain links TRBV5-1 to TRBJ2-1, with D possibly called TRBD1 or TRBD2 (6 bases each). With 3 bases removed from V and 3 bases from J, the gap between germline ends came to 10 bases. This CDR3 comprises 14 residues. Germline V gene lookup returns CDR1 SGHRS and CDR2 YFSETQ. In DNA, the CDR3 is TGCGCCAGCAGCTCGGAGGGGGGCTACAATGAGCAGTTCTTC. It yields the protein CASSSEGGYNEQFF.

The chain employs TRBV10-1 and TRBJ2-7, with D perhaps TRBD2 (5 bases). The germline gives CDR1 WNHNN, CDR2 SYGVQD (reference sequence). V lost 5 bases, J lost 0 bases, and 14 bases lay in between. This CDR3 is built from 15 residues. The CDR3 loop is CASSLRAAPSYEQYF. The CDR3, as DNA: TGCGCCAGCAGTCTGCGGGCGGCGCCCTCCTACGAGCAGTACTTC.

The chain employs TRBV12-3 or TRBV12-4 and TRBJ2-2; no reliable D call. This CDR3 is built from 13 residues. The V and J ends lost 3 bases and 7 bases respectively, with 9 bases between them. CDR3 nucleotide sequence: TGTGCCAGCAGTTTGCCGGGCGGCGGGGAGCTGTTTTTT. It specifies CASSLPGGGELFF.

The chain employs TRBV19 and TRBJ1-1, with TRBD1 as a possible D gene (6 bases). The CDR3 covers 13 residues. Per germline, CDR1 LNHDA and CDR2 SQIVND (reference sequence). Trimming left V 6 bases short and J 5 bases short, with 13 bases between. The CDR3 here is CASRHGGGTEAFF. The CDR3, as DNA: TGTGCCAGTAGGCACGGGGGCGGGACTGAAGCTTTCTTT.

The chain uses TRBV19 and TRBJ1-2, with D unresolved. The CDR3 covers 14 residues. Looked up from germline, CDR1 is LNHDA and CDR2 is SQIVND (reference sequence). The V gene lost 7 bases and the J gene lost 3 bases, with 15 bases spanning the gap. CDR3 residues: CASTASAQHYGYTF. DNA of the CDR3: TGTGCCAGTACAGCCTCGGCACAGCACTATGGCTACACCTTC. Drawing the rest from reference TRBV19 and TRBJ1-2, the complete variable domain is DGGITQSPKYLFRKEGQNVTLSCEQNLNHDAMYWYRQDPGQGLRLIYYSQIVNDFQKGDIAEGYSVSREKKESFPLTVTSAQKNPTAFYLCASTASAQHYGYTFGSGTRLTVV.

CDR3 coding DNA: TGTGCCAGCAGCCCTAGCAGTGGGAGGTGGGAGCAGTACTTC. Its protein is CASSPSSGRWEQYF. This chain joins TRBV7-9 and TRBJ2-7; D might be TRBD2 (6 bases). The CDR3 extends over 14 amino acids. Trimming shortened V by 5 bases and J by 7 bases, and 18 bases separated the two germline ends. Germline assignment: CDR1 SEHNR and CDR2 FQNEAQ (reference sequence).

This clone was observed once. The chain employs TRBV28 and TRBJ2-7; D is possibly TRBD1 (5 bases). Germline CDR1 reads MDHEN; CDR2 reads SYDVKM. The CDR3 is 13 amino acids. Trimming cost V 2 bases and J 2 bases, with 7 bases left between them. CDR3 region: CASSLDRPYEQYF. The CDR3 nucleotides are TGTGCCAGCAGTTTAGACAGACCCTACGAGCAGTACTTC.

The CDR3 loop is CASSNRENTEAFF. Written as DNA, the CDR3 is TGTGCCAGCAGCAACCGGGAGAACACTGAAGCTTTCTTT. The genes are TRBV7-3 and TRBJ1-1, with D hard to call. This CDR3 region has 13 residues. Trimming took off 5 bases at V and 1 base at J, with 8 bases between the two ends. Germline V gene lookup returns CDR1 SGHTA and CDR2 FQGTGA.

This clone has just a few counts. The chain combines TRBV7-6 with TRBJ2-3; D may be TRBD1 (6 bases). Germline loops: CDR1 SGHVS, CDR2 FNYEAQ. V lost 0 bases and J lost 2, with 9 bases in between. The CDR3 loop spans 15 amino acids. The CDR3 spells CASSLATGFTDTQYF. In DNA, the CDR3 is TGTGCCAGCAGCTTAGCTACAGGGTTCACAGATACGCAGTATTTT.

The rearrangement joins TRBV29-1 to TRBJ2-3; TRBD2 matches at 7 bases. The CDR3 is 16 residues long. CDR1 and CDR2 from the germline V gene are SQVTM and ANQGSEA. V was clipped by 6 bases and J by 0 bases; unmatched bases: 12. This chain's CDR3 is CSVQAGTTSSTDTQYF. CDR3 bases: TGCAGCGTCCAAGCGGGGACGACTTCTAGCACAGATACGCAGTATTTT.

The chain couples TRBV6-5 to TRBJ1-5; D remains unclear. This CDR3 has 14 amino acids. Per germline, CDR1 MNHEY and CDR2 SVGAGI. The V end was cut by 6 bases, the J end by 2 bases, with 11 bases between. CDR3 bases: TGTGCCAGCAGGGTGGTGGATGGCAATCAGCCCCAGCATTTT. The encoded protein is CASRVVDGNQPQHF.

The chain couples TRBV4-1 to TRBJ1-3; D perhaps matches TRBD1 (6 bases). CDR3 length: 18 amino acids. V was shortened by 1 base and J by 0 bases, with 16 bases between the two germline ends. CDR1 is MGHRA and CDR2 is YSYEKL in the germline V gene. This CDR3 reads CASSQGGAGPISGNTIYF. As DNA, the CDR3 is TGCGCCAGCAGCCAAGGGGGGGCAGGCCCGATCTCTGGAAACACCATATATTTT.

The chain couples TRBV7-8 to TRBJ2-1; the D is unclear. Trimming took 1 base from V and 0 from J, leaving 7 bases between them. The CDR3 totals 15 residues. Germline CDR1 and CDR2: SGHVS and FQNEAQ. The CDR3 region has the DNA TGTGCCAGCAGCTTAGGGGCAAGCTCCTACAATGAGCAGTTCTTC. This sequence encodes CASSLGASSYNEQFF. The whole variable domain, remainder taken from reference TRBV7-8 and TRBJ2-1, is GAGVSQSPRYKVAKRGQDVALRCDPISGHVSLFWYQQALGQGPEFLTYFQNEAQLDKSGLPSDRFFAERPEGSVSTLKIQRTQQEDSAVYLCASSLGASSYNEQFFGPGTRLTVL.

V is TRBV28 and J is TRBJ1-1; D is perhaps TRBD1 (5 bases). The CDR3 runs to 14 residues. The V gene lost 7 bases and the J gene lost 5 bases, with 17 bases spanning the gap. Germline CDR1 reads MDHEN; CDR2 reads SYDVKM. The CDR3 here is CASTGWGGVTEAFF. CDR3 sequence (DNA): TGTGCCAGCACCGGTTGGGGGGGGGTGACTGAAGCTTTCTTT.

This chain uses TRBV28 with TRBJ1-2, with unresolved D. The CDR3 runs 14 residues. Per germline, CDR1 MDHEN and CDR2 SYDVKM. V lost 7 bases and J lost 8, with 20 bases in between. The CDR3 DNA sequence: TGTGCCAGCATTTTCGAGGGCCAGGATGGGGGCTACACCTTC. This codes for CASIFEGQDGGYTF.

The table lists this clone with a count of one. V and J are TRBV5-8 and TRBJ1-3; perhaps TRBD1 as D (6 bases). V was clipped by 4 bases and J by 8 bases, with 16 bases between them. The germline V gene encodes CDR1 SGHTS and CDR2 YDEGEE. CDR3 length equals 14 residues. The CDR3 loop reads CASSPVDRSYTIYF. The CDR3 coding sequence is TGTGCCAGCAGCCCAGTCGACAGGAGCTACACCATATATTTT.

The chain employs TRBV4-1 and TRBJ2-6, with D perhaps TRBD1 (5 bases). V dropped 3 bases and J dropped 4 bases, with 13 bases sitting between them. The CDR3 has 16 residues. The germline gives CDR1 MGHRA, CDR2 YSYEKL. Here the CDR3 reads CASSHPGILGANVLTF. In DNA form, the CDR3 reads TGCGCCAGCAGCCACCCAGGGATTTTAGGGGCCAACGTCCTGACTTTC.

The chain couples TRBV2 to TRBJ1-1; D remains unclear. This CDR3 is built from 15 residues. Trimming cost V 1 base and J 0 bases, with 9 bases left between them. Germline loops: CDR1 SNHLY, CDR2 FYNNEI. CDR3 loop: CASSEDRTMNTEAFF. The CDR3 nucleotides read TGTGCCAGCAGTGAAGACAGAACTATGAACACTGAAGCTTTCTTT. Supplemented by reference TRBV2 and TRBJ1-1, the full variable domain reads EPEVTQTPSHQVTQMGQEVILRCVPISNHLYFYWYRQILGQKVEFLVSFYNNEISEKSEIFDDQFSVERPDGSNFTLKIRSTKLEDSAMYFCASSEDRTMNTEAFFGQGTRLTVV.

The chain joins TRBV2 to TRBJ2-7; 8 bases are a match to TRBD1. This CDR3 spans 13 amino acids. V lost 7 bases, J lost 5 bases, and 7 bases stayed unmatched. Germline loops: CDR1 SNHLY, CDR2 FYNNEI. CDR3 sequence: CASNPDRGDEQYF. The CDR3 nucleotides are TGTGCCAGCAACCCAGACAGGGGAGACGAGCAGTACTTC.

This chain links TRBV10-3 with TRBJ2-7; D may be TRBD1 (6 bases). Trimming left V 4 bases short and J 0 bases short, with 13 bases between. Per germline, CDR1 ENHRY and CDR2 SYGVKD. This CDR3 comprises 15 residues. The chain's CDR3 is CAISGTDRNSYEQYF. The CDR3 nucleotides read TGTGCCATCAGTGGGACAGACAGGAACTCCTACGAGCAGTACTTC.